This T cell receptor beta chain was identified in a study of T cell repertoires in cytomegalovirus infection. Findings and caveats of the study: Individuals carrying CMV plus the relevant HLA were identified by cumulative frequency of public TCR beta families.

With respect to this clonotype: Its antigen is undetermined.

TCRdb passed the reads through MiXCR, listing each CDR3 protein once. The sample holds 250,000 to 300,000 distinct CDR3 sequences, around 25% seen once. The receptor was derived from a human donor in good health (CMV status not recorded). Some clones in this sample may be carry-over from other donors' samples. The sample taken for sequencing was PBMCs.

The CDR3 DNA reads TGCAGCGTTGAGAGCGGGGCCAACGTCCTGACTTTC. Amino acid sequence: CSVESGANVLTF. This chain links TRBV29-1 with TRBJ2-6; the D is unclear. Trimming removed 3 bases at V and 4 bases at J, with 4 bases between. The CDR3 contains 12 residues. The germline gives CDR1 SQVTM, CDR2 ANQGSEA.